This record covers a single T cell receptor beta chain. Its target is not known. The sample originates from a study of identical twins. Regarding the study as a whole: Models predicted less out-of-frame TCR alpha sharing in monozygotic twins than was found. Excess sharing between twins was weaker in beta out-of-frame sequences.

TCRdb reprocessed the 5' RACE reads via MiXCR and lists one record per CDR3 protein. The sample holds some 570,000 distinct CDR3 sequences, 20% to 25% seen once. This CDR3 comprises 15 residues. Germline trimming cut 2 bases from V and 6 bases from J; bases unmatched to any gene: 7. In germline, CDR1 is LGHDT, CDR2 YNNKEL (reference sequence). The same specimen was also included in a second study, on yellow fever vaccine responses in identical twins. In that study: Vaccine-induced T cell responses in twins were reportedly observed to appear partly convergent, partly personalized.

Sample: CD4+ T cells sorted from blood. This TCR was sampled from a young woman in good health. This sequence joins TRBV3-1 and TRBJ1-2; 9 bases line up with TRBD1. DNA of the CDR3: TGTGCCAGCAGCCAATTGGGGACAGGGCTAAATGGCTACACCTTC. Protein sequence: CASSQLGTGLNGYTF.